The 11 T cell receptor beta chains reported below all come from one sample, sequenced in a study of control samples from healthy donors and cancer patients. The method was immunoSEQ multiplex PCR; TCRdb's version includes in-frame clones alone and lacks a portion of them. The sample has roughly 98,000 clones, almost 85% seen once; the top ten hold approximately 9.4%. Sequenced input: blood. The source is a woman aged 55-69 years in good health.

This clone was recorded once. The rearrangement links TRBV3-1 (or the pseudogene TRBV3-2) to TRBJ1-3; unclear D gene. Trimming took off 0 bases at V and 0 bases at J, with 15 bases between the two ends. The CDR3 is made up of 18 amino acids. CDR1 is LGHDT, CDR2 YNNKEL, per germline (reference sequence). This CDR3 is CASSQDRTEASSGNTIYF. In nucleotides, the CDR3 is TGTGCCAGCAGCCAAGATCGAACTGAGGCGTCCTCTGGAAACACCATATATTTT.

This clone was detected once. The CDR3 sequence is CASSETANYGYTF. The CDR3 coding sequence is TGTGCCAGCAGTGAAACAGCTAACTATGGCTACACCTTC. This chain joins TRBV6-1 and TRBJ1-2; D is undetermined. CDR3 length: 13 amino acids. CDR1 is MNHNS, CDR2 SASEGT, per germline. The V end lost 2 bases, the J end lost 0 bases, and 4 bases lay between the germline ends.

CDR3 in DNA: TGTGCCAGTAGCCCGGGATCATCTAGCGGAGATACGCAGTATTTT. This codes for CASSPGSSSGDTQYF. J is TRBJ2-3 and V is TRBV19; TRBD2 matches 7 bases. The CDR3 totals 15 residues. J gave up 5 bases and V 6 bases, and 11 bases lay outside the gene matches. Germline-derived CDR1 and CDR2 are LNHDA and SQIVND (reference sequence).

The CDR3 DNA sequence: TGTGCCAGCAGTGAAGGCTTACGGCTCACTGAAGCTTTCTTT. It encodes CASSEGLRLTEAFF. V gene TRBV2 combines with J gene TRBJ1-1, with D uncertain. The germline V and J ends were trimmed by 1 base and 4 bases, with 10 bases remaining between them. CDR3 size: 14 residues. Germline CDR1 is SNHLY and CDR2 is FYNNEI.

The chain carries TRBV7-2 and TRBJ1-4, with D perhaps TRBD1 (5 bases). The CDR3 is 12 residues long. The germline V gene has CDR1 SGHTA and CDR2 FQGNSA. The V end was cut by 2 bases, the J end by 8 bases, with 6 bases between. The CDR3, as DNA: TGTGCCAGCAGCTTACAGGGAGAAAAACTGTTTTTT. Its translation: CASSLQGEKLFF.

This clone was detected once. The chain joins TRBV7-9 to TRBJ1-2; no clear D. Germline CDR1 is SEHNR and CDR2 is FQNEAQ (reference sequence). The germline V and J ends were trimmed by 6 bases and 3 bases, with 11 bases remaining between them. This CDR3 region has 13 residues. The CDR3 DNA follows: TGTGCCAGCAGTTCCGACATGTACTATGGCTACACCTTC. Its protein is CASSSDMYYGYTF.

This clone was seen a handful of times. This chain links TRBV28 with TRBJ2-1; 11 bases line up with TRBD2. Per the germline V gene, CDR1 is MDHEN and CDR2 is SYDVKM. J lost 7 bases, V lost 3 bases, and 5 bases had no gene match. The CDR3 runs to 15 residues. CDR3: CASSLLSGRGNEQFF. DNA of the CDR3: TGTGCCAGCAGTTTGCTTAGCGGGAGGGGAAATGAGCAGTTCTTC.

The chain employs TRBV19 and TRBJ2-7, with a weak D call TRBD2 (6 bases). Trimming took 3 bases from V and 3 from J, leaving 15 bases between them. The germline V gene has CDR1 LNHDA and CDR2 SQIVND (reference sequence). The CDR3 is 15 amino acids. CDR3 coding DNA: TGTGCCAGTAGTATCACCGGGGGAGAAGGCTACGAGCAGTACTTC. It codes for CASSITGGEGYEQYF.

This clone has only one observation. The chain links TRBV12-5 to TRBJ2-7; D is unclear. CDR1 and CDR2 from the germline V gene are LGHNT and FRNRAP. The CDR3 totals 17 residues. The V gene lost 0 bases and the J gene lost 3 bases, with 18 bases spanning the gap. DNA of the CDR3: TGTGCTAGTGGTTTGGTTGGCCGCAGGCCGACCAGCTACGAGCAGTACTTC. It is translated as CASGLVGRRPTSYEQYF.

This sequence joins TRBV27 and TRBJ2-5; D gene unclear. The V end was cut by 9 bases, the J end by 4 bases, with 27 bases between. CDR1 and CDR2 from the germline V gene are MNHEY and SMNVEV (reference sequence). The CDR3 runs 17 residues. The CDR3 coding sequence is TGTGCCAGTCTTCCCCCCCCAGAAGAGCAAACCAGAGAGACCCAGTACTTC. Amino acids: CASLPPPEEQTRETQYF.

This rearrangement joins TRBV23-1 to TRBJ2-1, with D unresolved. TRBV23-1 is annotated as an ORF whose role is uncertain. V was shortened by 6 bases and J by 0 bases, with 12 bases between the two germline ends. The CDR3 sequence is 15 residues long. The CDR3 nucleotides read TGCGCCAGCAGGGGCACCGAACTCTCCTACAATGAGCAGTTCTTC. Residues: CASRGTELSYNEQFF.